Here is one TCR beta chain with its context. A second PCR, run for about 6 to 12 cycles, used a sample-barcoded 5' primer plus a J-beta primer mix. Via MiXCR, TCRdb re-called the 5' RACE reads, giving one row per CDR3 protein. The table shows approximately 900,000 distinct CDR3 sequences, with roughly 52% occurring only once. CDR3 size: 14 residues. Trimming left V 2 bases short and J 5 bases short, with 12 bases between. The germline gives CDR1 ENHRY, CDR2 SYGVKD. These data originate in a study of blood T cells in healthy people across ages. The V and J genes are TRBV10-3 and TRBJ1-2; possible D gene TRBD1, 5 bases. Sequencing used blood. The sequence derives from a man aged 30 to 45 in good health. The CDR3 region is CAISERDGKYGYTF. The CDR3 DNA is TGTGCCATCAGTGAGCGGGACGGGAAATATGGCTACACCTTC.